The 32 T cell receptor beta chains presented below share a single source sample, sequenced in a study of T cell responses to AZD1222 COVID-19 vaccine. Clones were sequenced by immunoSEQ multiplex PCR, and TCRdb holds only the in-frame ones, with some missing. The sample lists roughly 120,000 clones, 80% to 85% seen once, with under 10% in the top ten. Here the sequenced sample was peripheral blood, taken on day 0 of AZD1222 vaccination. The receptors here all came from an adult in good health.

This chain links TRBV5-1 with TRBJ2-7, with 7 bases aligning to TRBD2. V was clipped by 0 bases and J by 6 bases; unmatched bases: 9. This CDR3 is built from 15 residues. Germline CDR1 SGHRS, CDR2 YFSETQ. This CDR3 reads CASSLAVRGSSEQYF. Written as DNA, the CDR3 is TGCGCCAGCAGCTTGGCCGTTCGCGGGAGTTCCGAGCAGTACTTC.

This clone was counted many times. This sequence joins TRBV7-3 and TRBJ2-7; no reliable D call. The CDR3 loop spans 14 amino acids. Trimming took off 6 bases at V and 0 bases at J, with 12 bases between the two ends. CDR1 and CDR2 from the germline V gene are SGHTA and FQGTGA. CDR3 DNA: TGTGCCAGCAGACAGAGCGTAAACTCCTACGAGCAGTACTTC. This gives the protein CASRQSVNSYEQYF.

V and J are TRBV6-6 and TRBJ1-2; 7 nucleotides agree with TRBD1. The CDR3 has 15 amino acids. J gave up 5 bases and V 4 bases, and 10 bases lay outside the gene matches. Germline V gene data show CDR1 as MNHNY and CDR2 as SVGAGI (reference sequence). CDR3 sequence (DNA): TGTGCCAGCAGTTCCTCTCGGACAGGCGGGTATGGCTACACCTTC. Its protein is CASSSSRTGGYGYTF.

Points on this clone: At one boundary the junction diverges from the germline segment, which might be a read error. This chain joins TRBV2 and TRBJ1-5, with D tentatively TRBD1 (6 bases). Germline V gives CDR1 SNHLY, CDR2 FYNNEI. The CDR3 is made up of 14 amino acids. As DNA, the CDR3 is TGTGCTAGCAGGGGCGCTTTAAGTAATCAGCCCCAGCATTTT. Amino acids: CASRGALSNQPQHF.

The V and J genes are TRBV15 and TRBJ2-5; D call uncertain. Germline V CDR1 and CDR2: LNHNV, YYDKDF (reference sequence). Trimming cost V 0 bases and J 7 bases, with 15 bases left between them. The CDR3 spans 15 residues. CDR3 in amino acids: CATSRDVTLEATQYF. CDR3 bases: TGTGCCACCAGCAGAGATGTGACCCTAGAGGCGACCCAGTACTTC.

This chain connects TRBV27 to TRBJ2-7; TRBD1 matches 8 bases. This CDR3 region has 17 residues. Germline V gene lookup returns CDR1 MNHEY and CDR2 SMNVEV (reference sequence). The junction had 18 bases not matched to a gene; V was cut back by 9 bases and J by 2 bases. The CDR3 loop is CASRSRDRFVGPYEQYF. CDR3 sequence (DNA): TGTGCCAGTCGATCCCGGGACAGGTTCGTCGGCCCCTACGAGCAGTACTTC.

The chain has TRBV5-6 and TRBJ1-5; D ambiguous. Germline V CDR1 and CDR2: SGHDT, YYEEEE. CDR3 size: 15 residues. Trimming stripped 1 base from V and 3 bases from J, with 11 bases between. The CDR3 region has the DNA TGTGCCAGCAGCTTGAGAAGGGATTTCAATCAGCCCCAGCATTTT. Translated, it gives CASSLRRDFNQPQHF.

V usage is TRBV5-4 and J usage is TRBJ2-1, with 9 nucleotides matching TRBD2. There are 17 residues in the CDR3. CDR1 is SGHNT, CDR2 YYREEE, per germline (reference sequence). Trimming took 0 bases from V and 0 from J; bases not matched to a gene: 4. The DNA of the CDR3 is TGTGCCAGCAGCTTGGGGGCGGGGGGGCCCTCCTACAATGAGCAGTTCTTC. Amino acids: CASSLGAGGPSYNEQFF.

As regards this clone: The junction shows a germline mismatch at one end, possibly a read error. V gene TRBV15 combines with J gene TRBJ2-7; D perhaps matches TRBD2 (7 bases). The CDR3 is made up of 13 amino acids. Germline V gene lookup returns CDR1 LNHNV and CDR2 YYDKDF (reference sequence). The CDR3 loop reads CATSRENRGADHF. As DNA, the CDR3 is TGTGCCACCAGCAGAGAAAATCGGGGGGCTGATCACTTC. The variable domain in full, completed from reference TRBV15 and TRBJ2-7, reads DAMVIQNPRYQVTQFGKPVTLSCSQTLNHNVMYWYQQKSSQAPKLLFHYYDKDFNNEADTPDNFQSRRPNTSFCFLDIRSPGLGDTAMYLCATSRENRGADHFGPGTRLTVT.

The chain recombines TRBV5-1 with TRBJ2-5; D is perhaps TRBD1 (5 bases). Germline-derived CDR1 and CDR2 are SGHRS and YFSETQ. V shed 4 bases and J shed 1 base, with 11 bases lying between them. The CDR3 runs 14 residues. The CDR3 DNA reads TGCGCCAGCAGCCGGCAGGGTATCCAAGAGACCCAGTACTTC. Amino acid sequence: CASSRQGIQETQYF.

The rearrangement joins TRBV4-2 to TRBJ1-3, with D perhaps TRBD1 (5 bases). In germline, CDR1 is LGHNA, CDR2 YNFKEQ. The CDR3 loop spans 15 amino acids. V was clipped by 0 bases and J by 2 bases, with 8 bases between them. This CDR3 reads CASSQEGRAGNTIYF. The CDR3 nucleotides read TGTGCCAGCAGCCAAGAAGGCAGGGCTGGAAACACCATATATTTT.

The chain links TRBV2 to TRBJ2-2, with 7 bases that match TRBD1. Unmatched junction bases numbered 18, after V lost 10 bases and J lost 4 bases. The CDR3 totals 17 residues. Germline CDR1 reads SNHLY; CDR2 reads FYNNEI. CDR3 loop: CATCPDRERMSTGELFF. CDR3 DNA sequence: TGTGCCACCTGCCCTGACAGGGAAAGGATGAGCACCGGGGAGCTGTTTTTT.

The chain couples TRBV11-3 to TRBJ1-3; D not resolved. CDR3 length: 15 amino acids. From germline, CDR1 is SGHNT and CDR2 YENEEA. Deletions cut 6 bases from V and 2 bases from J, with 14 bases between. The CDR3 DNA reads as TGTGCCAGCAGACATGACCCCAGGACTGGAAACACCATATATTTT. This codes for CASRHDPRTGNTIYF.

The chain has TRBV19 and TRBJ1-1; 11 bases agree with TRBD1. The CDR3 is 12 residues long. Germline assignment: CDR1 LNHDA and CDR2 SQIVND (reference sequence). With V trimmed by 4 bases and J by 14 bases, 6 bases remained unmatched. The CDR3 region is CASSSVDRGLFF. CDR3 coding DNA: TGTGCCAGTAGTAGCGTGGACAGGGGGCTGTTCTTT. The full variable domain, completed using reference TRBV19 and TRBJ1-1, is DGGITQSPKYLFRKEGQNVTLSCEQNLNHDAMYWYRQDPGQGLRLIYYSQIVNDFQKGDIAEGYSVSREKKESFPLTVTSAQKNPTAFYLCASSSVDRGLFFGQGTRLTVV.

This chain joins TRBV7-9 and TRBJ1-3; tentative D call: TRBD1 (5 bases). Trimming took 6 bases from V and 4 from J, leaving 10 bases between them. This CDR3 has 13 amino acids. Germline CDR1 and CDR2: SEHNR and FQNEAQ (reference sequence). The CDR3 DNA follows: TGTGCCAGCAGGGGGGGATTGGGAAACACCATATATTTT. It specifies CASRGGLGNTIYF.

The J gene is TRBJ2-1, the V gene TRBV21-1; no check of the table's D call, TRBD2, against the DNA was made. TRBV21-1 is flagged as a pseudogene. CDR3 length equals 11 residues. CDR3 sequence reads: CAALVRNEQFF. The DNA of the CDR3 is TGTGCCGCTCTAGTCCGCAATGAGCAGTTCTTC.

The V and J genes are TRBV6-5 and TRBJ2-3; D gene ambiguous. Trimming left V 8 bases short and J 3 bases short, with 12 bases between. CDR3 length: 13 amino acids. Germline CDR1 and CDR2: MNHEY and SVGAGI. The CDR3 region is CASGRPATDTQYF. CDR3 nucleotide sequence: TGTGCCAGCGGACGGCCAGCAACAGATACGCAGTATTTT.

The chain carries TRBV10-3 and TRBJ2-7; TRBD2 matches 9 bases. From germline, CDR1 is ENHRY and CDR2 SYGVKD. This CDR3 comprises 15 residues. The J segment lost 5 bases and the V segment lost 6 bases, leaving 11 bases of the junction unmatched. Here the CDR3 DNA reads TGTGCCATCAGAGAGGGCGGGAGGGCCCCGAACGAGCAGTACTTC. Translating gives CAIREGGRAPNEQYF.

This chain uses TRBV6-1 with TRBJ2-5; D might be TRBD2 (6 bases). Germline CDR1 is MNHNS and CDR2 is SASEGT. V was pared by 3 bases and J by 3 bases, with 8 bases between. There are 13 residues in the CDR3. The CDR3 coding sequence is TGTGCCAGCAGTGAGTGGGGGGAAGAGACCCAGTACTTC. This translates into CASSEWGEETQYF.

The rearrangement links TRBV27 to TRBJ2-2; maybe TRBD2 (5 bases). The germline V gene has CDR1 MNHEY and CDR2 SMNVEV (reference sequence). This CDR3 region has 17 residues. Deletions cut 1 base from V and 0 bases from J, with 12 bases between. CDR3 DNA sequence: TGTGCCAGCAGTTTATTCGGGGTTACTTCGAACACCGGGGAGCTGTTTTTT. This codes for CASSLFGVTSNTGELFF.

In nucleotides, the CDR3 is TGTGCCAGCAGCTTAGCAATAACGGACAGGGGCCAGCCCCAGCATTTT. Amino acid sequence: CASSLAITDRGQPQHF. The chain links TRBV7-2 to TRBJ1-5; 9 positions agree with TRBD1. The CDR3 loop spans 16 amino acids. V lost 0 bases and J lost 7; bases outside the gene matches: 7. Germline CDR1 SGHTA, CDR2 FQGNSA.

The chain employs TRBV21-1 and TRBJ1-5. TRBV21-1 is a listed pseudogene. The CDR3 has 16 residues. CDR3 bases: TGTGCCAGCAGCGCGCTTGGGGGAAGGGGCAAGCAGCCCCAGCATTTT. Protein sequence: CASSALGGRGKQPQHF.

The chain recombines TRBV27 with TRBJ2-5; a possible D gene is TRBD2 (7 bases). The CDR3 has 15 amino acids. Germline CDR1 reads MNHEY; CDR2 reads SMNVEV (reference sequence). V was trimmed by 2 bases and J by 2 bases, leaving 12 bases between them. The CDR3 loop reads CASSLGGGGQETQYF. The CDR3 DNA reads as TGTGCCAGCAGTTTAGGGGGCGGGGGTCAAGAGACCCAGTACTTC.

The chain joins TRBV2 to TRBJ1-3; D is possibly TRBD1 (6 bases). The germline V gene has CDR1 SNHLY and CDR2 FYNNEI. Trimming pared 6 bases from V and 0 bases from J, leaving 12 bases between. The CDR3 is 15 amino acids. CDR3 sequence reads: CASRIDRPSGNTIYF. CDR3 in DNA: TGTGCCAGCAGAATAGACAGGCCCTCTGGAAACACCATATATTTT.

V gene TRBV5-4 combines with J gene TRBJ2-7; 8 bases line up with TRBD2. V lost 2 bases, J lost 2 bases, and 6 bases stayed unmatched. Germline assignment: CDR1 SGHNT and CDR2 YYREEE (reference sequence). The CDR3 totals 15 residues. DNA of the CDR3: TGTGCCAGCAGCTTAGGGTCGGGAGGGACCTACGAGCAGTACTTC. It is translated as CASSLGSGGTYEQYF. Drawing the rest from reference TRBV5-4 and TRBJ2-7, the complete variable domain is ETGVTQSPTHLIKTRGQQVTLRCSSQSGHNTVSWYQQALGQGPQFIFQYYREEENGRGNFPPRFSGLQFPNYSSELNVNALELDDSALYLCASSLGSGGTYEQYFGPGTRLTVT.

The rearrangement links TRBV11-3 to TRBJ1-6; D remains ambiguous. This CDR3 contains 15 residues. Germline assignment: CDR1 SGHNT and CDR2 YENEEA. V shed 3 bases and J shed 3 bases, with 9 bases lying between them. The CDR3 DNA is TGTGCCAGCAGCTTTTGTAGGGTCTATAATTCACCCCTCCACTTT. Translating it yields CASSFCRVYNSPLHF.

V and J are TRBV2 and TRBJ2-1; TRBD2 matches at 14 bases. Germline V gene lookup returns CDR1 SNHLY and CDR2 FYNNEI. This CDR3 contains 17 residues. With V trimmed by 6 bases and J by 4 bases, 8 bases remained unmatched. CDR3 region: CASRGPGTSGGYNEQFF. The DNA for the CDR3 is TGTGCCAGCAGAGGCCCCGGGACTAGCGGGGGTTACAATGAGCAGTTCTTC.

The chain joins TRBV6-2 or TRBV6-3 to TRBJ2-2; TRBD1 or TRBD2 may be the D gene (6 bases each). Deletions cut 2 bases from V and 7 bases from J, with 11 bases between. CDR1 is MNHEY, CDR2 SVGEGT, per germline. CDR3 length: 14 residues. CDR3 sequence reads: CASSYRGPNGELFF. The CDR3 coding sequence is TGTGCCAGCAGTTACCGGGGGCCAAACGGGGAGCTGTTTTTT.

This rearrangement joins TRBV4-3 to TRBJ2-1; D remains ambiguous. The CDR3 extends over 19 amino acids. Germline V gene lookup returns CDR1 LGHNA and CDR2 YSLEER. With 1 base removed from V and 5 bases from J, the gap between germline ends came to 24 bases. DNA for the CDR3: TGCGCCAGCAGCCAAGCAACCTCCCAGGCACCCCGTTTAGACAATGAGCAGTTCTTC. Translated: CASSQATSQAPRLDNEQFF.

V gene TRBV27 combines with J gene TRBJ1-1, with 7 positions matching TRBD1. This CDR3 region has 17 residues. The V segment lost 7 bases and the J segment 2 bases; nucleotides outside the gene matches: 16. CDR1 MNHEY and CDR2 SMNVEV come from the germline V gene (reference sequence). CDR3 DNA: TGTGCCAGCAATCCAATTACAGGGGCAGGGGGTAACACTGAAGCTTTCTTT. Amino acid sequence: CASNPITGAGGNTEAFF.

V and J are TRBV7-2 and TRBJ1-2; unclear D gene. Trimming removed 0 bases at V and 8 bases at J, with 16 bases between. The germline V gene encodes CDR1 SGHTA and CDR2 FQGNSA. The CDR3 contains 15 residues. CDR3 in amino acids: CASSLAEGRRDGYTF. DNA for the CDR3: TGTGCCAGCAGCTTAGCGGAAGGACGCCGCGACGGCTACACCTTC.

This chain joins TRBV11-2 and TRBJ2-1; no clear D. Germline values: CDR1 SGHAT, CDR2 FQNNGV. With 0 bases removed from V and 4 bases from J, the gap between germline ends came to 10 bases. There are 15 residues in the CDR3. CDR3 sequence: CASSLENYAYNEQFF. The CDR3, as DNA: TGTGCCAGCAGCTTAGAGAATTACGCTTACAATGAGCAGTTCTTC. The variable domain in full, completed from reference TRBV11-2 and TRBJ2-1, reads EAGVAQSPRYKIIEKRQSVAFWCNPISGHATLYWYQQILGQGPKLLIQFQNNGVVDDSQLPKDRFSAERLKGVDSTLKIQPAKLEDSAVYLCASSLENYAYNEQFFGPGTRLTVL.